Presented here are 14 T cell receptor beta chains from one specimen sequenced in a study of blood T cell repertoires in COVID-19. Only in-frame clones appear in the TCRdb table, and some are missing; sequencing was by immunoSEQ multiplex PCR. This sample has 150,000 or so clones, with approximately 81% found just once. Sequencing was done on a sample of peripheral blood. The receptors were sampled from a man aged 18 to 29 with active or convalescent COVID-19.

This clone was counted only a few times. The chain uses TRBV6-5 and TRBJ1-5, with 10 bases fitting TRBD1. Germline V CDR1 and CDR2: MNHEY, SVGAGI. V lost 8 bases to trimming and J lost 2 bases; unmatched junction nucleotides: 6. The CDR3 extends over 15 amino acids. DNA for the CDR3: TGTGCCAGCTGGACAGGGGGGAGCGGCAATCAGCCCCAGCATTTT. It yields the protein CASWTGGSGNQPQHF.

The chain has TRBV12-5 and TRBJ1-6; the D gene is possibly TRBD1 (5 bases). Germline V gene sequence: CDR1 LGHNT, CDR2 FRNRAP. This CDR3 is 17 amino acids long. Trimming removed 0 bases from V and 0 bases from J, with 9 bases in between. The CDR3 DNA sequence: TGTGCTAGTGGTTTGGTAAGGGGCAGCTCCTATAATTCACCCCTCCACTTT. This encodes CASGLVRGSSYNSPLHF. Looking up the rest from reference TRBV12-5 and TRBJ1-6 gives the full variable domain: DARVTQTPRHKVTEMGQEVTMRCQPILGHNTVFWYRQTMMQGLELLAYFRNRAPLDDSGMPKDRFSAEMPDATLATLKIQPSEPRDSAVYFCASGLVRGSSYNSPLHFGNGTRLTVT.

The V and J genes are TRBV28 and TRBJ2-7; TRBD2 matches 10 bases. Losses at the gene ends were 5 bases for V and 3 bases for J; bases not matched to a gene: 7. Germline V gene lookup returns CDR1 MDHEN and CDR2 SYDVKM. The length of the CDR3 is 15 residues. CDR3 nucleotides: TGTGCCAGCAGTAAGTCCCTAGCGGGAGACTACGAGCAGTACTTC. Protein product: CASSKSLAGDYEQYF.

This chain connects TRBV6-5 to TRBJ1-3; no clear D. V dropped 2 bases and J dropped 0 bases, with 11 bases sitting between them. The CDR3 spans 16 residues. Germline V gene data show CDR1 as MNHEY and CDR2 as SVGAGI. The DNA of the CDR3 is TGTGCCAGCAGTTACGGATCGGGAAGCTCTGGAAACACCATATATTTT. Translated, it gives CASSYGSGSSGNTIYF.

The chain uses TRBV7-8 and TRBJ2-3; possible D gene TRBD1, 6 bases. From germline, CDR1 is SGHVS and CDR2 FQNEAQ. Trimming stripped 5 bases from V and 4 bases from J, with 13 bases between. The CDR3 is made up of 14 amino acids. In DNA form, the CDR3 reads TGTGCCAGCAGCACCAGGGGCTTTTCAGATACGCAGTATTTT. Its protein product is CASSTRGFSDTQYF.

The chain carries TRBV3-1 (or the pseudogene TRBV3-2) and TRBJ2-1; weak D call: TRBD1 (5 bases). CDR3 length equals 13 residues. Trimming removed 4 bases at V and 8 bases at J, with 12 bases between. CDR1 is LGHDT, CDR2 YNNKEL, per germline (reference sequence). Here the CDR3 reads CASSLNEQDEQFF. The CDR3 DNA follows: TGTGCCAGCAGCCTTAACGAACAGGATGAGCAGTTCTTC.

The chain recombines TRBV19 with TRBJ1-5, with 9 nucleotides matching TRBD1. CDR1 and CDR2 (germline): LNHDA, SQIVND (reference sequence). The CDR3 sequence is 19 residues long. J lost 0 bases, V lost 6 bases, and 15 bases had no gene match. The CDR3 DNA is TGTGCCAGTAGCTTGAGTTGGGGGACAGGGTCGGTTAGCAATCAGCCCCAGCATTTT. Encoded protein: CASSLSWGTGSVSNQPQHF.

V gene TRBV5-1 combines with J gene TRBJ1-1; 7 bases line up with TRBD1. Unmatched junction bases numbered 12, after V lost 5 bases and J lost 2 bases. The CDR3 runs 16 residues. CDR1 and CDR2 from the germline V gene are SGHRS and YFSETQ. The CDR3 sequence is CASRYTGTVSNTEAFF. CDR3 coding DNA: TGCGCCAGCAGATATACAGGGACAGTTTCAAACACTGAAGCTTTCTTT.

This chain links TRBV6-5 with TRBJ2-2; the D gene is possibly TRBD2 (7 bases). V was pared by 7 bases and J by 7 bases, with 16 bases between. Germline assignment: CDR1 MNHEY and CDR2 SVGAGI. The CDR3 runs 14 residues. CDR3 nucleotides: TGTGCCAGCATAAAACGGGGGGCGATCGGGGAGCTGTTTTTT. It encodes CASIKRGAIGELFF.

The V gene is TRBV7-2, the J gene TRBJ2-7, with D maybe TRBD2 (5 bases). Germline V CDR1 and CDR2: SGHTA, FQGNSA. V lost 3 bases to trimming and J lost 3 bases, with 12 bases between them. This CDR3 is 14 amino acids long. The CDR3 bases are TGTGCCAGCAGCTTGGCCGGGATCGGCTACGAGCAGTACTTC. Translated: CASSLAGIGYEQYF.

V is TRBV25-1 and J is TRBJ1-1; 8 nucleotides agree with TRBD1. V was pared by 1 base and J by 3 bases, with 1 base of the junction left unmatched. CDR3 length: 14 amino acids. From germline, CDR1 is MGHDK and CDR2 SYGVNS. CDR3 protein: CASSEWGQDTEAFF. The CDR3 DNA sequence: TGTGCCAGCAGTGAATGGGGACAGGACACTGAAGCTTTCTTT.

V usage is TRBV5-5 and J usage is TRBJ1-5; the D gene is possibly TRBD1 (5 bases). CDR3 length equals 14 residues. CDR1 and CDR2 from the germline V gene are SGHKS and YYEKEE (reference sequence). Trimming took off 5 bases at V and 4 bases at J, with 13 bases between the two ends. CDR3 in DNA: TGTGCCAGCAGTTCGGGGGGGAGTAATCAGCCCCAGCATTTT. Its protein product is CASSSGGSNQPQHF.

The CDR3 loop is CASSLGLPEADTQYF. The CDR3 coding sequence is TGTGCCAGCAGCTTGGGACTCCCAGAGGCAGATACGCAGTATTTT. The rearrangement links TRBV7-9 to TRBJ2-3; a possible D gene is TRBD2 (6 bases). V lost 3 bases, J lost 4 bases, and 14 bases lay in between. The CDR3 spans 15 residues. Germline V gene lookup returns CDR1 SEHNR and CDR2 FQNEAQ (reference sequence). The full variable domain, completed using reference TRBV7-9 and TRBJ2-3, is DTGVSQNPRHKITKRGQNVTFRCDPISEHNRLYWYRQTLGQGPEFLTYFQNEAQLEKSRLLSDRFSAERPKGSFSTLEIQRTEQGDSAMYLCASSLGLPEADTQYFGPGTRLTVL.

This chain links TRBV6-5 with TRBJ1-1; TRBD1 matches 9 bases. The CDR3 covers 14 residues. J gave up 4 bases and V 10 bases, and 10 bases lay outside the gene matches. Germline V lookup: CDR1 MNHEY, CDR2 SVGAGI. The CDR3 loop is CANSGQGGITEAFF. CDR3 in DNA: TGTGCCAATTCGGGACAGGGTGGGATCACTGAAGCTTTCTTT.